Listed below are T cell receptor beta chains from one sample, sequenced in a study of blood T cells in healthy people across ages. From the 5' RACE reads, TCRdb called clonotypes with MiXCR, one entry per CDR3 protein. The top ten hold about a tenth of the sample, which has more than 750,000 distinct CDR3 sequences, 29% seen once. The same specimen was also included in a second study, on T cells of mothers and their children.

Sequenced: blood. These receptor sequences come from a woman aged 40 to 50 in good health. Each CDR3 is given with its conserved first and last residue. A D gene is named only where the DNA matches it firmly. Part of the rows lack a size; the others show once, few, many or a class for expanded clones.

V: TRBV5-1; D: .; J: TRBJ2-7; size: .; CDR3: CASQGLFLYEQYF; DNA: TGCGCCAGCCAGGGTTTATTCCTCTACGAGCAGTACTTC
V: TRBV5-1; D: .; J: TRBJ2-7; size: .; CDR3: CAGSSSREQYF; DNA: TGCGCCGGCAGCTCTTCTCGGGAGCAGTACTTC
V: TRBV7-3; D: TRBD2; J: TRBJ2-3; size: few; CDR3: CASSQTSGGSTDTQYF; DNA: TGTGCCAGCAGCCAGACTAGCGGGGGATCCACAGATACGCAGTATTTT
V: TRBV21-1; D: .; J: TRBJ1-5; size: few; CDR3: CASSEPRDRGLYSNQPQHF; DNA: TGTGCCAGCAGCGAACCTAGAGACAGGGGACTATATAGCAATCAGCCCCAGCATTTT
V: TRBV28; D: .; J: TRBJ1-1; size: .; CDR3: CASSPTIRVVNTEAFF; DNA: TGTGCCAGCAGTCCTACTATCAGGGTGGTGAACACTGAAGCTTTCTTT
V: TRBV7-2; D: .; J: TRBJ2-2; size: .; CDR3: CASSSPRGGGRQPELFF; DNA: TGTGCCAGCAGCTCCCCGCGGGGAGGGGGCAGGCAGCCCGAGCTGTTTTTT
V: TRBV29-1; D: TRBD1; J: TRBJ1-2; size: many; CDR3: CSVERDSDYGYTF; DNA: TGCAGCGTTGAACGGGACAGTGACTATGGCTACACCTTC
V: TRBV4-1; D: .; J: TRBJ2-3; size: .; CDR3: CASSQVAADTQYF; DNA: TGCGCCAGCAGCCAAGTAGCGGCAGATACGCAGTATTTT
V: TRBV6-2/TRBV6-3; D: .; J: TRBJ1-1; size: .; CDR3: CASSSLTGIMNTEAFF; DNA: TGTGCCAGCAGTTCCCTGACAGGTATCATGAACACTGAAGCTTTCTTT
V: TRBV5-5; D: TRBD1; J: TRBJ2-7; size: few; CDR3: CASSLVSTGDEQYF; DNA: TGTGCCAGCAGCTTGGTATCGACAGGGGACGAGCAGTACTTC
V: TRBV24-1; D: .; J: TRBJ1-1; size: once; CDR3: CATRREGGTEAFF; DNA: TGTGCCACCAGGCGAGAAGGGGGCACTGAAGCTTTCTTT
V: TRBV12-3/TRBV12-4; D: .; J: TRBJ2-1; size: few; CDR3: CASSDLAYNEQFF; DNA: TGTGCCAGCAGTGACTTAGCCTACAATGAGCAGTTCTTC
V: TRBV7-6; D: TRBD2; J: TRBJ2-3; size: .; CDR3: CASSSRLAESDTQYF; DNA: TGTGCCAGCAGCTCCCGACTAGCGGAGTCAGATACGCAGTATTTT
V: TRBV7-9; D: .; J: TRBJ2-7; size: .; CDR3: CASSFEEEDEQYF; DNA: TGTGCCAGCAGCTTCGAAGAGGAAGACGAGCAGTACTTC
V: TRBV27; D: .; J: TRBJ1-5; size: few; CDR3: CASSLSQGSRQPQHF; DNA: TGTGCCAGCAGTTTATCGCAGGGGTCTCGACAGCCCCAGCATTTT
V: TRBV2; D: TRBD1; J: TRBJ1-5; size: .; CDR3: CASSEYRTGNQPQHF; DNA: TGTGCCAGCAGTGAATATAGGACAGGTAATCAGCCCCAGCATTTT
V: TRBV4-1; D: TRBD2; J: TRBJ2-7; size: many; CDR3: CASSQASGRGGQYEQYF; DNA: TGCGCCAGCAGCCAAGCATCGGGGCGGGGGGGACAATACGAGCAGTACTTC
V: TRBV20-1; D: TRBD2; J: TRBJ2-7; size: few; CDR3: CSAYGGGSSYEQYF; DNA: TGCAGTGCTTATGGGGGGGGAAGCTCCTACGAGCAGTACTTC
V: TRBV20-1; D: .; J: TRBJ1-4; size: .; CDR3: CSARAPGASREKLFF; DNA: TGCAGTGCTAGAGCTCCGGGGGCGTCCCGTGAAAAACTGTTTTTT
V: TRBV6-4; D: .; J: TRBJ1-1; size: .; CDR3: CASSTGMGTEAFF; DNA: TGTGCCAGCAGTACAGGGATGGGGACTGAAGCTTTCTTT
V: TRBV20-1; D: .; J: TRBJ2-2; size: few; CDR3: CSVRQASNTGELFF; DNA: TGCAGTGTTAGGCAGGCCTCGAACACCGGGGAGCTGTTTTTT
V: TRBV28; D: .; J: TRBJ1-5; size: .; CDR3: CASVGGAGQPQHF; DNA: TGTGCCAGCGTTGGGGGAGCGGGTCAGCCCCAGCATTTT
V: TRBV11-2; D: .; J: TRBJ2-7; size: once; CDR3: CASTLWAGIDYEQYF; DNA: TGTGCCAGCACCCTGTGGGCAGGGATTGACTACGAGCAGTACTTC
V: TRBV20-1; D: .; J: TRBJ2-1; size: .; CDR3: CSARDARGIYNEQFF; DNA: TGCAGTGCTAGAGATGCAAGGGGTATCTACAATGAGCAGTTCTTC
V: TRBV13; D: TRBD1; J: TRBJ1-3; size: .; CDR3: CASSAGDREATIYF; DNA: TGTGCCAGCAGCGCCGGGGACAGGGAGGCCACCATATATTTT
V: TRBV12-1; D: .; J: TRBJ2-1; size: many; CDR3: CAPMWGQGNEQFF; DNA: .
V: TRBV11-1; D: .; J: TRBJ2-5; size: many; CDR3: CASSFPNTIQLPGTEWETQYF; DNA: TGTGCCAGCAGCTTTCCCAATACAATACAACTTCCCGGGACGGAGTGGGAGACCCAGTACTTC
V: TRBV18; D: .; J: TRBJ2-5; size: .; CDR3: CASSPPALGETQYF; DNA: TGTGCCAGCTCACCACCGGCCTTGGGGGAGACCCAGTACTTC
V: TRBV7-3; D: .; J: TRBJ1-2; size: .; CDR3: CASSPGAGNCGYTF; DNA: TGTGCCAGCAGCCCCGGGGCAGGGAACTGTGGCTACACCTTC
V: TRBV6-5; D: .; J: TRBJ2-7; size: many; CDR3: CASSSITTEQYF; DNA: TGTGCCAGCAGTTCAATAACAACCGAGCAGTACTTC
V: TRBV5-1; D: TRBD1; J: TRBJ1-2; size: few; CDR3: CASSFYPPEGGLGGYTF; DNA: TGCGCCAGCAGCTTCTATCCCCCAGAAGGGGGCCTCGGTGGCTACACCTTC
V: TRBV7-9; D: .; J: TRBJ2-1; size: few; CDR3: CASSHPLLMSNEQFF; DNA: TGTGCCAGCAGCCACCCTCTTTTGATGTCAAATGAGCAGTTCTTC
V: TRBV11-2; D: .; J: TRBJ2-7; size: .; CDR3: CASSPGPDFYEQYF; DNA: TGTGCCAGCAGCCCAGGCCCAGACTTCTACGAGCAGTACTTC